The 19 T cell receptor beta chains reported below all come from one sample, sequenced in a study of blood T cell repertoires in COVID-19. Produced via immunoSEQ multiplex PCR; TCRdb's table is partial and in-frame only. The table includes around 190,000 clones, around 89% detected once. Material: peripheral blood. The receptors here all came from a human donor in a cohort sampled during active COVID-19.

CDR3 loop: CASSKGGGPGNQPQHF. In DNA form, the CDR3 reads TGCGCCTCCAGCAAAGGGGGGGGGCCGGGCAATCAGCCCCAGCATTTT. The J gene is TRBJ1-5, the V gene TRBV4-1, with a weak D call TRBD1 (6 bases). Germline lookup yields CDR1 MGHRA and CDR2 YSYEKL. The length of the CDR3 is 16 residues. Trimming stripped 11 bases from V and 2 bases from J, with 22 bases between.

The chain couples TRBV5-6 to TRBJ2-3; 7 bases match TRBD2. Germline V gene sequence: CDR1 SGHDT, CDR2 YYEEEE. This CDR3 is 16 amino acids long. V trimming: 4 bases; J trimming: 5 bases; junction bases outside the gene matches: 13. CDR3 amino acids: CASSPGTTELVDTQYF. The CDR3 DNA is TGTGCCAGCAGCCCGGGGACTACCGAACTAGTAGATACGCAGTATTTT.

V gene TRBV6-6 combines with J gene TRBJ2-7; 10 nucleotides agree with TRBD2. With 5 bases clipped from V and 0 bases from J, the junction kept 7 bases outside the gene matches. Germline V gene sequence: CDR1 MNHNY, CDR2 SVGAGI (reference sequence). This CDR3 comprises 16 residues. The CDR3 loop reads CASSQTLAGSSYEQYF. CDR3 nucleotide sequence: TGTGCCAGCAGTCAAACACTAGCGGGGAGCTCCTACGAGCAGTACTTC.

This clone was seen just once. The J gene is TRBJ2-4, the V gene TRBV25-1; D remains unclear. Germline CDR1 MGHDK, CDR2 SYGVNS. V lost 3 bases and J lost 7, with 4 bases in between. CDR3 length: 11 residues. CDR3 bases: TGTGCCAGCAGTGAGGAGAACATTCAGTACTTC. As protein: CASSEENIQYF.

This clone was counted a single time. V gene TRBV5-6 combines with J gene TRBJ1-6, with D possibly being TRBD1 (6 bases). Germline-derived CDR1 and CDR2 are SGHDT and YYEEEE. The CDR3 loop spans 16 amino acids. The V end was cut by 2 bases, the J end by 7 bases, with 16 bases between. The CDR3 region has the DNA TGTGCCAGCAGCTTCGGCACAGGGAGGGGAAATTCACCCCTCCACTTT. It specifies CASSFGTGRGNSPLHF.

This rearrangement joins TRBV30 to TRBJ2-5; D unresolved. This CDR3 is built from 14 residues. The V and J ends lost 3 bases and 0 bases respectively, with 11 bases between them. Per germline, CDR1 GTSNPN and CDR2 SVGIG (reference sequence). CDR3 bases: TGTGCCTGGAGCCCGCCCGGGTACCAAGAGACCCAGTACTTC. This translates into CAWSPPGYQETQYF.

This clone was seen only once. The chain links TRBV5-5 to TRBJ2-3; 8 nucleotides align to TRBD2. Germline V gene sequence: CDR1 SGHKS, CDR2 YYEKEE (reference sequence). The CDR3 spans 14 residues. The V gene end was trimmed by 0 bases and the J gene end by 6 bases; junction bases not matched to a gene: 3. As DNA, the CDR3 is TGTGCCAGCAGCTTGGTTAGCGGGGCTGATACGCAGTATTTT. It specifies CASSLVSGADTQYF.

The J gene is TRBJ1-2, the V gene TRBV27; 9 nucleotides align to TRBD1. The CDR3 totals 15 residues. The germline gives CDR1 MNHEY, CDR2 SMNVEV (reference sequence). V trimming: 1 base; J trimming: 6 bases; junction bases outside the gene matches: 6. CDR3 sequence: CASSLYRTGVDGYTF. In DNA form, the CDR3 reads TGTGCCAGCAGTTTATATCGGACAGGGGTGGATGGCTACACCTTC.

The CDR3 protein is CASREGLAAYEQYF. The CDR3 DNA reads as TGTGCCAGCAGGGAGGGACTAGCGGCGTACGAGCAGTACTTC. The genes are TRBV6-5 and TRBJ2-7, with 11 bases that match TRBD2. Germline V CDR1 and CDR2: MNHEY, SVGAGI. The V gene end was trimmed by 6 bases and the J gene end by 4 bases; junction bases not matched to a gene: 5. The CDR3 is 14 residues long.

This chain joins TRBV7-2 and TRBJ2-5; D possibly corresponds to TRBD2 (6 bases). Between the trimmed V and J ends, which lost 2 bases and 1 base, there was a span of 17 bases. CDR3 length: 17 amino acids. Germline V gene lookup returns CDR1 SGHTA and CDR2 FQGNSA. CDR3: CASSLSAKTSVQETQYF. CDR3 sequence (DNA): TGTGCCAGCAGCTTATCGGCGAAGACTAGTGTCCAAGAGACCCAGTACTTC.

This chain connects TRBV5-1 to TRBJ1-4; TRBD1 agrees at 7 bases. The CDR3 is 15 residues long. Germline V CDR1 and CDR2: SGHRS, YFSETQ. V trimming: 0 bases; J trimming: 3 bases; junction bases outside the gene matches: 2. The CDR3 region is CASSLGGTANEKLFF. Written as DNA, the CDR3 is TGCGCCAGCAGCTTGGGGGGGACAGCTAATGAAAAACTGTTTTTT.

The CDR3 bases are TGTGCCAGCAGTTCGTACAGGGGGCCCCCCTACTACGAGCAGTACTTC. Residues: CASSSYRGPPYYEQYF. The rearrangement uses TRBV27 and TRBJ2-7; 9 bases are shared with TRBD1. The V and J ends lost 4 bases and 3 bases, in that order; junction bases with no gene match: 10. There are 16 residues in the CDR3. Per germline, CDR1 MNHEY and CDR2 SMNVEV (reference sequence).

In nucleotides, the CDR3 is TGTGCCAGCAGCTGGAACAGACTAGCGGGGGGGCTGAACACCGGGGAGCTGTTTTTT. It translates to CASSWNRLAGGLNTGELFF. The gene calls are TRBV7-6 and TRBJ2-2, with TRBD2 matching over 14 bases. CDR1 and CDR2 from the germline V gene are SGHVS and FNYEAQ. The CDR3 is made up of 19 amino acids. V lost 4 bases, J lost 1 base, and 8 bases stayed unmatched.

The chain links TRBV21-1 to TRBJ2-1; the tabulated D call, TRBD2, remains unverified against the DNA. TRBV21-1 is a pseudogene. CDR3 size: 16 residues. CDR3 in DNA: TGTGCCAGCAGCAAACTAACGGGGACTTGGAACAATGAGCAGTTCTTC. Protein sequence: CASSKLTGTWNNEQFF.

The chain combines TRBV15 with TRBJ2-3; no reliable D call. Germline V gene lookup returns CDR1 LNHNV and CDR2 YYDKDF (reference sequence). The CDR3 runs to 12 residues. Trimming pared 3 bases from V and 6 bases from J, leaving 7 bases between. The CDR3 here is CATSRAVDTQYF. CDR3 DNA sequence: TGTGCCACCAGCAGGGCTGTGGATACGCAGTATTTT. The full variable domain, completed using reference TRBV15 and TRBJ2-3, is DAMVIQNPRYQVTQFGKPVTLSCSQTLNHNVMYWYQQKSSQAPKLLFHYYDKDFNNEADTPDNFQSRRPNTSFCFLDIRSPGLGDTAMYLCATSRAVDTQYFGPGTRLTVL.

CDR3 sequence reads: CASSLGQGNQPQHF. CDR3 nucleotides: TGTGCCAGCAGCCTCGGACAGGGCAATCAGCCCCAGCATTTT. V and J are TRBV3-1 (or the pseudogene TRBV3-2) and TRBJ1-5, with 7 positions matching TRBD1. There are 14 residues in the CDR3. Germline trimming cut 4 bases from V and 2 bases from J; bases unmatched to any gene: 2. Germline CDR1 reads LGHDT; CDR2 reads YNNKEL (reference sequence).

V is TRBV4-3 and J is TRBJ2-1; 14 bases align to TRBD2. V shed 1 base, J shed 4 bases, and the junction held 3 bases outside the gene matches. Germline CDR1 LGHNA, CDR2 YSLEER. The length of the CDR3 is 17 residues. CDR3 protein: CASSQGGTSGGYNEQFF. The CDR3 nucleotides are TGCGCCAGCAGCCAAGGGGGGACTAGCGGGGGATACAATGAGCAGTTCTTC.

The chain recombines TRBV5-1 with TRBJ2-7; D is perhaps TRBD1 (5 bases). The V end lost 4 bases, the J end lost 2 bases, and 10 bases lay between the germline ends. CDR1 and CDR2 from the germline V gene are SGHRS and YFSETQ. The length of the CDR3 is 13 residues. Here the CDR3 DNA reads TGCGCCAGCAGCGCTGACAGAGCCTACGAGCAGTACTTC. Translating it yields CASSADRAYEQYF.

V gene TRBV10-3 combines with J gene TRBJ2-7; D perhaps matches TRBD2 (6 bases). The CDR3 runs 15 residues. V gave up 3 bases and J gave up 2 bases, with 14 bases separating them. CDR1 ENHRY and CDR2 SYGVKD come from the germline V gene. In DNA, the CDR3 is TGTGCCATCAGTGATATGCCGGAGGGCCCCTACGAGCAGTACTTC. This sequence encodes CAISDMPEGPYEQYF.